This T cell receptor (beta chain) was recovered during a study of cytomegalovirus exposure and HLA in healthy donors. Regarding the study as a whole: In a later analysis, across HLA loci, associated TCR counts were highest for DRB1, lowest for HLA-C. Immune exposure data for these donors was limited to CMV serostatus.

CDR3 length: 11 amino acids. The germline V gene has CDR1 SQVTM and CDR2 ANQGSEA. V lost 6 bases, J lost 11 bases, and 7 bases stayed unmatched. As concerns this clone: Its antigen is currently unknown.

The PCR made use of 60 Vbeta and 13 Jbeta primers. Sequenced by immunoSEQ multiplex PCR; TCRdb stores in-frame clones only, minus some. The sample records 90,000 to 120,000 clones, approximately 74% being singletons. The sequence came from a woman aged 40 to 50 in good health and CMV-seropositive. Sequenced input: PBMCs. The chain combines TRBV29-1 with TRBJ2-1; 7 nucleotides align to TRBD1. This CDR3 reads CSVVRDSKQFF. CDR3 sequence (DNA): TGCAGCGTGGTGAGGGACAGTAAGCAGTTCTTC.